This T cell receptor (beta chain) was retrieved from a study of T cells in Graves' hyperthyroidism and ophthalmopathy (dated by TCRdb to between 2017 and 2020). With respect to the entire study: Peripheral blood samples were taken at the time of initial diagnosis, prior to any treatment. To identify TCR V-J signatures that set the groups apart, the researchers used a discovery cohort of roughly 100 patients, made up of under 45 with Graves' ophthalmopathy and some 55 with stable Graves' hyperthyroidism. Prospective prediction of ophthalmopathy was tested in an independent validation cohort consisting of fewer than 20 hyperthyroidism patients and around 16 patients who later progressed to ophthalmopathy. The 100 or so discovery patients were randomly split 7:3 into training and test sets. In addition, the study compared T-cell repertoires in thyroid tissue and in blood from five to seven Graves' hyperthyroidism patients. After sampling, hyperthyroidism patients received methimazole starting at 30 mg daily, and ophthalmopathy patients received high-dose intravenous methylprednisolone. TCR Vbeta CDR3 sequencing of around 130 peripheral blood samples (approximately 44 ophthalmopathy, over 70 hyperthyroidism and 17 progressor patients) is reported in the paper.

In regard to this clonotype: Its antigen specificity is not known. No base quality values were provided; no much bigger clone lies one nucleotide off.

Including cysteine and phenylalanine, the CDR3 has 14 amino acids. Only the CDR3 DNA is retained, 42 bases long and in frame from the first base. CDR1 and CDR2 were assigned from the germline V gene (reference sequence) as DFQATT and SNEGSKA. The junction shows trimming of 1 base on V and 3 bases on J, plus 12 bases between the germline ends. Results and caveats for the whole study, not just this receptor: In validation, the model predicted progression to ophthalmopathy a median of 6.5 months before onset, with 65% to 71% sensitivity and 72.22% specificity. Sample size was not statistically predetermined, and investigators were not blinded to group allocation. Most expanded thyroid clonotypes (frequency above 0.001) were also found in blood, which suggests that blood repertoires may mirror thyroid immune responses. In cross-validation, a model built on a 13 V-J signature told ophthalmopathy apart from stable hyperthyroidism with just under 90% sensitivity and approximately 81% specificity, and in testing the same model reached 80%/75%.

TCR beta CDR3 regions were amplified from RNA transcripts. A first-round RT-PCR of the TCR CDR3 used the HTBI primer set with the Qiagen OneStep RT-PCR kit. Libraries were constructed in a second round of multiplex PCR, after which size selection and purification were carried out. Sequencing of the libraries was done on an Illumina HiSeq2000 using paired-end 100 bp reads. Concerning the study's data processing: SOAPnuke was used to process the raw data, throwing out any read that contained adapters or uncalled bases, had a mean Phred below 15, or lacked an exact constant-primer or identifier match. High-quality paired reads were merged with COPE v1.2.5, and unique nucleotide sequences were defined as clonotypes. MiTCR v1.1 was used to align the clonotypes against IMGT TRBV, TRBD and TRBJ reference segments. Analysis was restricted to V-J combinations with a frequency above 0.0001, which covered 99.2% of repertoires. The TCS score was defined as F50 (clonal expansion) divided by E x V (chaos), with BLOSUM62-based TCRdist calculated between CDR3 peptides within each V-J. Welch's t-statistics and random forest reduced 514 V-J features to 13, which were used in a naive Bayes classifier (R e1071). In TCRdb, the public reads were trimmed at Q25 with fastp and aligned with MiXCR, with productive beta chains retained. A single entry per CDR3 protein holds the most common genes and DNA from its merged rows. The authors' filters were not applied to this entry. In this sample the table shows approximately 600,000 distinct CDR3 sequences, roughly 13% of which occur a single time. Almost 6% of the sample belongs to the ten largest clones.

Hyperthyroidism patients were newly diagnosed, with disease duration under 2 months, and aged 18 to 65 years. Exclusion was applied to patients with uncontrolled infections, other autoimmune diseases, pregnancy or lactation. Diagnoses were based on clinical symptoms, serum thyroxine and TRAb, thyroid ultrasound and orbital computed tomography. For progressor patients, blood was drawn at the first diagnosis of hyperthyroidism, before any ophthalmopathy symptoms had appeared. Ficoll-Paque density gradient centrifugation was used to isolate PBMCs from under 11 ml of fresh peripheral blood. Patients classed as progressors first received a Graves' hyperthyroidism diagnosis and then went on to develop ophthalmopathy during follow-up. Trizol reagent was used to extract total RNA, and RNA quality was then checked on an Agilent 2100 Bioanalyzer.

This receptor was taken from a woman in her 30s with Graves' hyperthyroidism that later progressed to Graves' ophthalmopathy. The chain links TRBV20-1 with TRBJ2-5; no D gene is confidently identified. Sequences were obtained from blood. The DNA sequence follows: TGCAGTGCTAGAGTGGAACAGCGAAAAGAGACCCAGTACTTC. The translation is CSARVEQRKETQYF.